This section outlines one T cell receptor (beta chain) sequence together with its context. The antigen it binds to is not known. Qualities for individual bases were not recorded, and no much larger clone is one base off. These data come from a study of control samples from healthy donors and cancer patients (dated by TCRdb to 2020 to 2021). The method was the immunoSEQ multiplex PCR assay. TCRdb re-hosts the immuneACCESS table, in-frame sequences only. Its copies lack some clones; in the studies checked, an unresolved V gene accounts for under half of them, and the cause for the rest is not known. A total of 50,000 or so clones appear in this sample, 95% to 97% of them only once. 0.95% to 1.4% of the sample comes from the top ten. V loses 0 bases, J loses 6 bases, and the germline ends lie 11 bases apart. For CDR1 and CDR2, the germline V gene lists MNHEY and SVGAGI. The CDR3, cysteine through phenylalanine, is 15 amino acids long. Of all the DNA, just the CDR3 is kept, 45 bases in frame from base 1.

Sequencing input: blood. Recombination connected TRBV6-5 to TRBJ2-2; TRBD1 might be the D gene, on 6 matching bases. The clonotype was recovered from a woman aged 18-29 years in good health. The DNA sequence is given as TGTGCCAGCAGTTACTCGGAGACAGGTGCCGGGGAGCTGTTTTTT. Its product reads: CASSYSETGAGELFF.